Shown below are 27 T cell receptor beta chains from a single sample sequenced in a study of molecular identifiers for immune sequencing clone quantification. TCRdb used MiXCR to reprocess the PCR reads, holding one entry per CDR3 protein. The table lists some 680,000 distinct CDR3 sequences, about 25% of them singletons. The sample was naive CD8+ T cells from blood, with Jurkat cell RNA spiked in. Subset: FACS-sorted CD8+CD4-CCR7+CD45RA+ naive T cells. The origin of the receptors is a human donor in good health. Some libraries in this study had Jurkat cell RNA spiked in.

The CDR3 loop reads CASSKEQGDKAPWDQPQHF. The CDR3, as DNA: TGTGCCAGCAGCAAAGAACAAGGGGACAAGGCACCCTGGGATCAGCCCCAGCATTTT. This sequence joins TRBV21-1 and TRBJ1-5; the table's D gene call, TRBD1, was not cross checked with the DNA. TRBV21-1 is given as a pseudogene. The CDR3 is 19 amino acids.

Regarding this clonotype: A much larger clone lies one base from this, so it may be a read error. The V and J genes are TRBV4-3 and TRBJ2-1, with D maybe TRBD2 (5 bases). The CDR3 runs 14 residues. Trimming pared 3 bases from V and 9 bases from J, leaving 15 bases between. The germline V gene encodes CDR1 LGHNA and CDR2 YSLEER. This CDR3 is CASSHTRGWLEQFF. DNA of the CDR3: TGCGCCAGCAGCCATACAAGAGGGTGGCTTGAGCAGTTCTTC.

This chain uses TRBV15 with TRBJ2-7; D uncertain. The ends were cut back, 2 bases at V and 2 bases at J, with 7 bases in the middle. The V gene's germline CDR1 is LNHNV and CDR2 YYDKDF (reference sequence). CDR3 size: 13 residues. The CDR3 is CATSRKNPYEQYF. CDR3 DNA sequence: TGTGCCACCAGCAGAAAGAACCCCTACGAGCAGTACTTC.

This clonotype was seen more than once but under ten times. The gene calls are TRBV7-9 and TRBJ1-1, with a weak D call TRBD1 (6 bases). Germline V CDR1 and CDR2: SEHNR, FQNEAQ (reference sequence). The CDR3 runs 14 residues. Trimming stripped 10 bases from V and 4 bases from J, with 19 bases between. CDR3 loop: CATKETGMGTEAFF. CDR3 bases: TGTGCCACCAAAGAGACAGGAATGGGCACTGAAGCTTTCTTT. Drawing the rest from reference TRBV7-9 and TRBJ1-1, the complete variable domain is DTGVSQNPRHKITKRGQNVTFRCDPISEHNRLYWYRQTLGQGPEFLTYFQNEAQLEKSRLLSDRFSAERPKGSFSTLEIQRTEQGDSAMYLCATKETGMGTEAFFGQGTRLTVV.

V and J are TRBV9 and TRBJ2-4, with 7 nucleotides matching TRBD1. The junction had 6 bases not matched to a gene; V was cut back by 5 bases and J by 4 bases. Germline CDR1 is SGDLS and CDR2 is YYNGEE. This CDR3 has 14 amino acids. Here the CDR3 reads CASSPGQYKNIQYF. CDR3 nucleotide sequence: TGTGCCAGCAGTCCGGGACAGTATAAAAACATTCAGTACTTC.

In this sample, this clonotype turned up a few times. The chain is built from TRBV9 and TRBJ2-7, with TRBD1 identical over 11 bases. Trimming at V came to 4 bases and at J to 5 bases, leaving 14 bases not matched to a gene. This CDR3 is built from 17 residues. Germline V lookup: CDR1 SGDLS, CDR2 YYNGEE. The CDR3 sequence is CASSPRPSGQGGHEQYF. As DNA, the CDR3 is TGTGCCAGCAGCCCCCGACCTTCGGGACAGGGGGGCCACGAGCAGTACTTC.

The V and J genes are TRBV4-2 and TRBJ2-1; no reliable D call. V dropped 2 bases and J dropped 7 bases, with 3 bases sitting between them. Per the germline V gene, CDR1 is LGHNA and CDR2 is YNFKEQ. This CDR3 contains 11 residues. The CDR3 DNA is TGTGCCAGCAGCCAATCAAATGAGCAGTTCTTC. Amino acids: CASSQSNEQFF.

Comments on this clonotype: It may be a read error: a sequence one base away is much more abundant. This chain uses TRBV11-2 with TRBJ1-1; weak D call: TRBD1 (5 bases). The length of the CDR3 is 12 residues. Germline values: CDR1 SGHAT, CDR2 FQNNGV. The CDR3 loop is CANSPGPTEAFF. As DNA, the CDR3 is TGTGCCAACAGCCCAGGGCCGACTGAAGCTTTCTTT. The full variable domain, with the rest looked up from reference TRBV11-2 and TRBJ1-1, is EAGVAQSPRYKIIEKRQSVAFWCNPISGHATLYWYQQILGQGPKLLIQFQNNGVVDDSQLPKDRFSAERLKGVDSTLKIQPAKLEDSAVYLCANSPGPTEAFFGQGTRLTVV.

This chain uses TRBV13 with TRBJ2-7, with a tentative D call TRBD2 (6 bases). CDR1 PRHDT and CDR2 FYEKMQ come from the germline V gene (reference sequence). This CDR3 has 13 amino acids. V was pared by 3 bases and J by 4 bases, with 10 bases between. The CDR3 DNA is TGTGCCAGCAGCTTCCGGGAGAATTACGAGCAGTACTTC. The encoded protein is CASSFRENYEQYF.

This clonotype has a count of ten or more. The CDR3: CASSYIGRSGNTIYF. For the CDR3, the DNA is TGTGCCAGCAGTTATATCGGCCGGTCTGGAAACACCATATATTTT. The chain employs TRBV6-6 and TRBJ1-3; D call uncertain. This CDR3 region has 15 residues. Germline CDR1 MNHNY, CDR2 SVGAGI (reference sequence). The ends were cut back, 3 bases at V and 1 base at J, with 10 bases in the middle.

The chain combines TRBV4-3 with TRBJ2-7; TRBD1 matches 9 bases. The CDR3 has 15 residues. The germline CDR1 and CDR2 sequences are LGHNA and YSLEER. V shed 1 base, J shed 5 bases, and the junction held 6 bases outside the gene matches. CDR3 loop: CASSQGRGQGHEQYF. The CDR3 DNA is TGCGCCAGCAGCCAAGGGCGGGGACAGGGCCACGAGCAGTACTTC.

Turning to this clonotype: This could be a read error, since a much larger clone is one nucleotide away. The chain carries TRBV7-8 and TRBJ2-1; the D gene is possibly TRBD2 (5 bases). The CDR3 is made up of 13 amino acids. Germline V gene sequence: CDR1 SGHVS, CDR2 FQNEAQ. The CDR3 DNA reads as TGTGACAGCAGTGAACCCCCGGCGGGTGAGCAGTTCTTC. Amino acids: CDSSEPPAGEQFF.

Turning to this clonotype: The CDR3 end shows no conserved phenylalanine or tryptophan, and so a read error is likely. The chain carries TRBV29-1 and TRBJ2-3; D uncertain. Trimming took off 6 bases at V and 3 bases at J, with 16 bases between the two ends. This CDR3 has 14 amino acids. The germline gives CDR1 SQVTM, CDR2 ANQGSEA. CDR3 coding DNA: TGCAGCGTCGTGCGACTCCTTGGGACAGATACGCAGTATGTT. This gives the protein CSVVRLLGTDTQYV.

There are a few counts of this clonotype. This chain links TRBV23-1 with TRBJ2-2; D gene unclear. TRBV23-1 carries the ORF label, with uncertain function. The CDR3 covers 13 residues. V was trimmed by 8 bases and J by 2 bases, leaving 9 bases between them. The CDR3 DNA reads TGCGCCAGCCGCCCAGCTAACACCGGGGAGCTGTTTTTT. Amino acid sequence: CASRPANTGELFF.

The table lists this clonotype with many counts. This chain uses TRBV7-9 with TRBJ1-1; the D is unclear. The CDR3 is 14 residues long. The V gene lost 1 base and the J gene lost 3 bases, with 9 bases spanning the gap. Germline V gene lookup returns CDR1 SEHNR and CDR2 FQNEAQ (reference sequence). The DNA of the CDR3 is TGTGCCAGCAGCTTAGAATCCGGTTACACTGAAGCTTTCTTT. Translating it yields CASSLESGYTEAFF.

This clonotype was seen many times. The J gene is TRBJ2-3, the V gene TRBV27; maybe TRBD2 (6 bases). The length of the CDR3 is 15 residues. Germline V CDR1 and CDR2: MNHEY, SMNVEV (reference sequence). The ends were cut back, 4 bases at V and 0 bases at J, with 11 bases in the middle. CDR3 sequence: CASSSQEGSTDTQYF. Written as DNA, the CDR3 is TGTGCCAGCAGTTCCCAGGAGGGAAGCACAGATACGCAGTATTTT.

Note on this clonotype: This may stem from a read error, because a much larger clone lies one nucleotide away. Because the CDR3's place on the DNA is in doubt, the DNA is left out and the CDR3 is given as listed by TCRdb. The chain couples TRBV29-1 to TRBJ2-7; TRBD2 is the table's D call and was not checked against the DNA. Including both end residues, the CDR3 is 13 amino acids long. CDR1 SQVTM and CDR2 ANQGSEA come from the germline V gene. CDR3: CSVGEGSPYERYF.

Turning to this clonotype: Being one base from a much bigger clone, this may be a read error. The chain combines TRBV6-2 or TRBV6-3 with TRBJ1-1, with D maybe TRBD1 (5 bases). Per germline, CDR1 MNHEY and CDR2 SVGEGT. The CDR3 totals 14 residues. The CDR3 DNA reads TGTGCCAGCAGTTACCAGGATTGGGGCACTGGAGCTTTCTTT. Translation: CASSYQDWGTGAFF.

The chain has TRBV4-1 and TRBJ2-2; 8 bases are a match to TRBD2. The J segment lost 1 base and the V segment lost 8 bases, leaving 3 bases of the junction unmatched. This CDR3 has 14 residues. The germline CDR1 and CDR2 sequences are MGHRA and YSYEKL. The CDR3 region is CASGLAGNTGELFF. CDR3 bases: TGCGCCAGCGGTCTAGCGGGGAACACCGGGGAGCTGTTTTTT.

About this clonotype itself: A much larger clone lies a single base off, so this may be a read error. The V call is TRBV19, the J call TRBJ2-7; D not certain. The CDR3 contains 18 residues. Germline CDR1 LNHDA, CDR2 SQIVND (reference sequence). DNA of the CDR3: TGTGCCAGTAGCCAATTTATTCCGGGTCGAATAAACTCCTACGAGCAGTGCTTC. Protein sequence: CASSQFIPGRINSYEQCF.

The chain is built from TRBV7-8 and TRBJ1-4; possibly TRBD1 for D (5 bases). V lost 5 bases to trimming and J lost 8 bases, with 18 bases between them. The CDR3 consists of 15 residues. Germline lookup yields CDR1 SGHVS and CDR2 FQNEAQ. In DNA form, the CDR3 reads TGTGCCAGCAGCCCACTTCGTGGGGGGAAAGAAAAACTGTTTTTT. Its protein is CASSPLRGGKEKLFF. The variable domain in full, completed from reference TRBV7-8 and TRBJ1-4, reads GAGVSQSPRYKVAKRGQDVALRCDPISGHVSLFWYQQALGQGPEFLTYFQNEAQLDKSGLPSDRFFAERPEGSVSTLKIQRTQQEDSAVYLCASSPLRGGKEKLFFGSGTQLSVL.

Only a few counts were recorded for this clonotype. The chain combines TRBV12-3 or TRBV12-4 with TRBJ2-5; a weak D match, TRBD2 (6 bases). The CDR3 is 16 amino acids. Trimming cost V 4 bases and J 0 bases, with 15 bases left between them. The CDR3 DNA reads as TGTGCCAGCAGTTGGGCGGGATTGGGGTACCAAGAGACCCAGTACTTC. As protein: CASSWAGLGYQETQYF.

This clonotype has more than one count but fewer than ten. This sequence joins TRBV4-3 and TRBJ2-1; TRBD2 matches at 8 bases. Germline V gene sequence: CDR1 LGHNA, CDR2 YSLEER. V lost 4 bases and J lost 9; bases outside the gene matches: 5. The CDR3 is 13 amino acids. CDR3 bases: TGCGCCAGCAGCCCCTCCGGGGGGGGTGAGCAGTTCTTC. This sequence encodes CASSPSGGGEQFF.

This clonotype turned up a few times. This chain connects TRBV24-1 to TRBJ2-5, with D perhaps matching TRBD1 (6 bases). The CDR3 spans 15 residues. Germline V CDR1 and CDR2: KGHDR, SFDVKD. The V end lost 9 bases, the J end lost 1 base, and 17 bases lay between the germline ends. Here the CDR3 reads CATLHRAGVQETQYF. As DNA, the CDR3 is TGTGCCACCCTTCACAGGGCAGGGGTCCAAGAGACCCAGTACTTC.

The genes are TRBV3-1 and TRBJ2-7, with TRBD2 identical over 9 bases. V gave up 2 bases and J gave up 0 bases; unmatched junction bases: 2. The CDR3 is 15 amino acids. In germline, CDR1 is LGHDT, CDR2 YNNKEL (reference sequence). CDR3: CASSQFSGSSYEQYF. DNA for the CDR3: TGTGCCAGCAGCCAATTTAGCGGGAGCTCCTACGAGCAGTACTTC.

The CDR3 DNA is TGCAGGCCCCTCGGGGGTGGGAATGAGCAGTTCTTC. Protein product: CRPLGGGNEQFF. The gene calls are TRBV20-1 and TRBJ2-1; D may be TRBD2 (6 bases). The CDR3 totals 12 residues. Germline CDR1 DFQATT, CDR2 SNEGSKA (reference sequence).

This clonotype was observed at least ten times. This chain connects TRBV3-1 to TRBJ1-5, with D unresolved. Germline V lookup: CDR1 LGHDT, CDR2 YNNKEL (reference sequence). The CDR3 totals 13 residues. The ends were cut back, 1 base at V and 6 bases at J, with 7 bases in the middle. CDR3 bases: TGTGCCAGCAGCCAAGTGCTGGGTCAGCCCCAGCATTTT. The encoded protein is CASSQVLGQPQHF.